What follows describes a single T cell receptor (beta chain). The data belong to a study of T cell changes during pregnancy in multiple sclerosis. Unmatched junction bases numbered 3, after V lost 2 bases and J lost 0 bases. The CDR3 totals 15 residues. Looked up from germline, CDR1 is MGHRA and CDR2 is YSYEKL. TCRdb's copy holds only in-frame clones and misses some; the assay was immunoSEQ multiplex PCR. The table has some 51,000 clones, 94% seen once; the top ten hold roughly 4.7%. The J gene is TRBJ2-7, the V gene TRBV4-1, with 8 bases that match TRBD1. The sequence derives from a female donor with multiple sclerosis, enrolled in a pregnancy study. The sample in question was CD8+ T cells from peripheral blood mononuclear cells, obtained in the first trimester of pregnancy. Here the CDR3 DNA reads TGCGCCAGCAGCCAAATCACAGGGGGCTCCTACGAGCAGTACTTC. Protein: CASSQITGGSYEQYF.